This entry is about one T cell receptor beta chain. What it recognizes is unknown. The data belong to a study of vaccination effects on CD4 cells after COVID-19. Isolation of CD4+ T cells took place after 10 days of culture. Participants received two doses of either the BNT162b2 or mRNA-1273 vaccine. Assay used: immunoSEQ multiplex PCR; TCRdb lists only in-frame clones, some missing. This table holds 35,000 to 55,000 clones, about three quarters found once. This CDR3 has 15 amino acids. From germline, CDR1 is SEHNR and CDR2 FQNEAQ (reference sequence). V shed 6 bases and J shed 4 bases, with 16 bases lying between them.

This TCR was recovered from a human donor who received a COVID-19 vaccine. Sequenced material: CD4+ T cells from PBMCs cultured without peptide, taken after COVID-19 vaccination. V is TRBV7-9 and J is TRBJ1-3, with D possibly being TRBD1 (5 bases). The CDR3 reads CASSPRGGEGNTIYF. DNA of the CDR3: TGTGCCAGCAGTCCCCGGGGAGGGGAAGGAAACACCATATATTTT.